This T cell receptor beta chain originates from a study of PD-1 blockade in classical Hodgkin lymphoma (dated by TCRdb to the early 2020s). About the full investigation: Nivolumab dosing was 3 mg/kg intravenously every 2 weeks, continuing until either disease progression or unacceptable toxicity. The study used CyTOF and TCR beta sequencing to define a peripheral blood immune signature of response to PD-1 blockade in classical Hodgkin lymphoma.

A note on this clone: The antigen it binds to is not known. Per-base quality was not reported, and no clone a single base away is much larger than it.

The time point label of this sample denotes: cycle 2 day 1 (C2D1) of nivolumab. All trial patients had relapsed after autologous stem cell transplantation, with cohorts A, B and C differing in prior brentuximab vedotin exposure. The trial cohort comprised some 60 patients with relapsed/refractory classical Hodgkin lymphoma whose best overall responses were complete response, partial response or progressive disease. Trial patients were treated with single-agent nivolumab in the multi-cohort phase II CheckMate 205 trial. An independent review committee assessed best overall response by applying the 2007 International Working Group response criteria. Trial PBMCs were obtained immediately prior to nivolumab initiation (C1D1) and on therapy at cycle 2 day 1 and cycle 4 day 1. After peripheral blood was drawn into 8 mL Vacutainer Cell Preparation Tubes, PBMCs were isolated by centrifugation and then cryopreserved.

Relative to germline, V is 5 bases shorter and J is 7 bases shorter, with 8 bases between their ends. Looking up the germline V gene yields CDR1 MGHDK and CDR2 SYGVNS. The CDR3 measures 12 amino acids from cysteine to phenylalanine. Solely the CDR3 DNA is kept, with 36 bases framed from the first base. Broad study findings and their caveats: The study covered only a single clinical trial cohort, and the causes of the repertoire differences, possibly disease activity or prior therapy, were still not defined. By C4D1, a significant rise was seen in CD4+ TCR diversity but not in CD8+ TCR diversity (p=0.0027 vs p=0.16), and the rise was most apparent among complete responders (p=0.02). Patients starting nivolumab less than 1 year after ASCT had lower diversity and were excluded from later analyses to avoid confounding by immune reconstitution. Newly diagnosed patients were reported to have lower baseline TCR diversity than healthy donors, and relapsed/refractory patients were reported to have lower baseline TCR diversity still. Trial patients achieving complete response had baseline diversity similar to newly diagnosed patients, whereas partial responders and progressors had significantly lower diversity.

The Qiagen DNeasy kit was used to extract genomic DNA both from unsorted PBMCs and from the negatively selected CD4+ and CD8+ fractions. Amplification of TCR beta CDR3 regions was done by immunoSEQ multiplex PCR with primers that anneal to V and J segments. A synthetic immune receptor repertoire was used to minimize amplification bias, and any remaining bias was removed computationally after sequencing. The published analysis was carried out like this. Repertoire diversity was quantified as the Shannon entropy index using custom Python scripts. Unsorted, CD4+ and CD8+ repertoires were analyzed separately, except in combined analyses where CD4+ and CD8+ sequences were merged in silico. Clonal expansion was defined as at least a 2-fold frequency increase after treatment relative to C1D1, with a pseudocount of 0.5 for undetected baseline clones. Clones with 0 or 1 copy at C1D1 were classified as singleton clones, and clones with 2 or more copies were classified as non-singleton clones. Clones expanded in unsorted samples were assigned a CD4+, CD8+ or unknown annotation through matching of protein sequences in sorted samples from the same patient. Wilcoxon tests were applied to paired samples to test diversity changes from C1D1 to C4D1. The source is immuneACCESS, and TCRdb retained only in-frame sequences with V and J called. Part of the clones is not carried over; for the studies checked, unresolved V genes explain less than half of this, and the remainder is unexplained. The V and J calls and clone size are taken from that table; D and trimming were inferred from the DNA. The table for this sample lists 90,000 to 95,000 clones; roughly 89% of them were counted only once. The top ten constitute about 10% of the sample.

This material consisted of peripheral blood mononuclear cells (PBMCs), taken before the second cycle of nivolumab. This TCR was recovered from a human donor with classical Hodgkin lymphoma. Recombination connected TRBV25-1 to TRBJ2-2; the D gene assignment is ambiguous. The CDR3 region reads CASSRKHGELFF. The nucleotides are TGTGCCAGCAGTCGAAAGCACGGGGAGCTGTTTTTT.